This T cell receptor (beta chain) emerged from a study of cytomegalovirus exposure and HLA in healthy donors. Across the study: There were some 400 genotyped donors. Of these, roughly 82% fell in the genetic ancestry cluster associated with self-reported Caucasian donors. Study-wide points: The only immune exposure information that was available was CMV serostatus. Approximately 160 TCR beta chains were listed as cytomegalovirus-associated.

As for this clone: The target antigen is unknown.

Primers for the PCR totalled 60 Vbeta and 13 Jbeta. TCRdb's copy holds only in-frame clones and misses some; the assay was immunoSEQ multiplex PCR. This sample has around 190,000 clones, with about 87% found just once. This clonotype was obtained from a woman in her late teens or twenties in good health and CMV-seronegative. The specimen was PBMCs.

Written as DNA, the CDR3 is TGTGCCAGCAGCAAATGGCAGGGGAACACCGGGGAGCTGTTTTTT. Translating gives CASSKWQGNTGELFF. The genes are TRBV21-1 and TRBJ2-2; the table's D call TRBD1 went unverified against the DNA. TRBV21-1 is reported as a pseudogene. The length of the CDR3 is 15 residues.